This is a list of T cell receptor beta chains from one sample in a study of beta chain features in type 1 diabetes. Clones were read by immunoSEQ multiplex PCR, and TCRdb kept only the in-frame ones, dropping some. The table records fewer than 900,000 clones, about 17% of them present only once. Sequencing was performed on naive CD4+ T cells from blood. The receptor set was obtained from a woman aged 18-30 years in good health. Both conserved end residues are part of each CDR3. A D gene is named only where the DNA matches it firmly. Clone size is given for some rows only: seen once, a few or many times, or a class if the clone is expanded.

NA | TRBJ1-1 | TRBV10-3 | few | CAISESQLNTEAFF | TGTGCCATCAGTGAATCCCAGCTGAACACTGAAGCTTTCTTT
NA | TRBJ2-1 | TRBV5-1 | few | CASSLFAGANEQFF | TGCGCCAGCAGCTTGTTTGCAGGGGCGAATGAGCAGTTCTTC
TRBD2 | TRBJ2-3 | TRBV5-1 | NA | CASSLSSGRRVDTDTQYF | TGCGCCAGCAGCTTGAGTAGCGGGAGGCGGGTAGACACAGATACGCAGTATTTT
NA | TRBJ1-5 | TRBV25-1 | NA | CASSGPNGAELEQPQHF | TGTGCCAGCAGTGGCCCCAATGGGGCAGAGCTAGAGCAGCCCCAGCATTTT
NA | TRBJ2-4 | TRBV21-1 | many | CASSKSERDGIQYF | TGTGCCAGCAGCAAATCGGAGAGGGACGGCATTCAGTACTTC
NA | TRBJ1-2 | TRBV19 | NA | CASSMTGKNYGYTF | TGTGCCAGTAGTATGACCGGGAAGAACTATGGCTACACCTTC
NA | TRBJ1-1 | TRBV14 | NA | CASSRQVSSTEAFF | TGTGCCAGCAGCAGACAGGTTTCATCCACTGAAGCTTTCTTT
NA | TRBJ2-6 | TRBV6-4 | NA | CASSDSETGSRSGANVLTF | TGTGCCAGCAGTGACAGCGAGACAGGCAGTCGGTCTGGGGCCAACGTCCTGACTTTC
NA | TRBJ2-3 | TRBV10-3 | NA | CAISESGTDTQYF | TGTGCCATCAGTGAGTCGGGGACAGATACGCAGTATTTT
NA | TRBJ1-2 | TRBV11-1 | few | CASSDHRDVGGYTF | TGTGCCAGCAGCGACCATAGGGATGTAGGTGGCTACACCTTC
NA | TRBJ2-1 | TRBV5-1 | few | CASSLALSNEQFF | TGCGCCAGCAGCTTGGCCTTGTCTAATGAGCAGTTCTTC
NA | TRBJ2-2 | TRBV6-5 | NA | CASSYVGNGELFF | TGTGCCAGCAGTTACGTGGGAAACGGGGAGCTGTTTTTT
NA | TRBJ2-1 | TRBV7-2 | NA | CASSLQRNSYNEQFF | TGTGCCAGCAGCTTACAGCGGAACTCCTACAATGAGCAGTTCTTC
NA | TRBJ2-2 | TRBV15 | few | CATENTLGDTGELFF | TGTGCCACCGAGAATACCTTGGGTGACACCGGGGAGCTGTTTTTT
NA | TRBJ2-2 | TRBV5-4 | few | CASSSGKAANTGELFF | TGTGCCAGCAGCTCGGGTAAAGCGGCCAACACCGGGGAGCTGTTTTTT
TRBD2 | TRBJ2-1 | TRBV7-2 | few | CASSEASGRGSYNEQFF | TGTGCCAGCAGCGAAGCCAGCGGGAGGGGTTCCTACAATGAGCAGTTCTTC
NA | TRBJ2-3 | TRBV7-9 | NA | CASSLVMGLTDTQYF | TGTGCCAGCAGCTTAGTAATGGGGCTCACAGATACGCAGTATTTT
TRBD1 | TRBJ1-2 | TRBV11-2 | NA | CAGQDGENYGYTF | TGTGCCGGACAGGACGGAGAAAACTATGGCTACACCTTC
NA | TRBJ2-1 | TRBV28 | NA | CASSLTVPVEQFF | TGTGCCAGCAGTTTAACGGTCCCGGTTGAGCAGTTCTTC
TRBD1 | TRBJ1-5 | TRBV7-2 | few | CASSQRSTGDNQPQHF | TGTGCCAGCAGCCAACGTAGTACAGGGGACAATCAGCCCCAGCATTTT
NA | TRBJ2-7 | TRBV14 | few | CASSQYAGIYEQYF | TGTGCCAGCAGCCAATACGCGGGAATATACGAGCAGTACTTC
NA | TRBJ2-7 | TRBV5-6 | NA | CASSLSLAGEQYF | TGTGCCAGCAGCTTAAGTCTAGCCGGCGAGCAGTACTTC
NA | TRBJ2-1 | TRBV10-3 | NA | CAIRGDVDEQFF | TGTGCCATCAGGGGAGACGTCGATGAGCAGTTCTTC
NA | TRBJ1-1 | TRBV29-1 | few | CSVLRRRGRNTEAFF | TGCAGCGTTCTTAGGCGGCGGGGGCGGAACACTGAAGCTTTCTTT
NA | TRBJ2-7 | TRBV23-1 | few | CASRRLRGPFPYEQYF | TGCGCCAGCAGGCGGCTGCGGGGACCATTTCCCTACGAGCAGTACTTC
TRBD1 | TRBJ2-7 | TRBV6-1 | NA | CASRGQGDYEQYF | TGTGCCAGCAGGGGACAGGGAGACTACGAGCAGTACTTC
NA | TRBJ2-4 | TRBV2 | NA | CASSDRRRARDIQYF | TGTGCCAGCAGTGATAGAAGGAGGGCAAGGGACATTCAGTACTTC
NA | TRBJ2-7 | TRBV28 | NA | CASIAGLPNYEQYF | TGTGCCAGCATCGCGGGACTCCCAAACTACGAGCAGTACTTC
TRBD2 | TRBJ2-7 | TRBV4-2 | few | CASSRRPSGLPYEQYF | TGTGCCAGCAGCCGACGACCTAGCGGGTTACCCTACGAGCAGTACTTC
NA | TRBJ2-3 | TRBV4-3 | NA | CASSQSPVVGGFADTQYF | TGCGCCAGCAGCCAATCCCCGGTAGTGGGGGGCTTCGCAGATACGCAGTATTTT
NA | TRBJ2-6 | TRBV7-6 | NA | CASRDSGANVLTF | TGTGCCAGCAGAGACTCTGGGGCCAACGTCCTGACTTTC
NA | TRBJ1-2 | TRBV5-4 | NA | CASSPAGGADYGYTF | TGTGCCAGCAGCCCCGCCGGGGGCGCGGACTATGGCTACACCTTC
TRBD2 | TRBJ2-7 | TRBV2 | few | CASKGTSGTYEQYF | TGTGCCAGCAAAGGGACTAGCGGGACCTACGAGCAGTACTTC
TRBD1 | TRBJ2-7 | TRBV19 | NA | CASSIRGQLTYEQYF | TGTGCCAGTAGTATCAGGGGACAGCTCACCTACGAGCAGTACTTC
NA | TRBJ1-2 | TRBV21-1 | few | CAGQGLYGYTF | TGTGCCGGCCAGGGGCTCTATGGCTACACCTTC
TRBD1 | TRBJ1-5 | TRBV28 | NA | CASSGPGQGSQPQHF | TGTGCCAGCAGTGGACCCGGACAGGGGAGCCAGCCCCAGCATTTT
NA | TRBJ2-2 | TRBV14 | NA | CASSLHRDTRARTGELFF | TGTGCCAGCAGCCTCCATCGTGACACTCGGGCGCGTACCGGGGAGCTGTTTTTT
NA | TRBJ1-1 | TRBV7-3 | few | CASSLLGANTEAFF | TGTGCCAGCAGCTTATTGGGGGCGAACACTGAAGCTTTCTTT
NA | TRBJ2-7 | TRBV7-2 | few | CASSLVALNSYEQYF | TGTGCCAGCAGCTTGGTCGCGCTCAACTCCTACGAGCAGTACTTC
NA | TRBJ2-5 | TRBV6-5 | NA | CASSYGEGARQETQYF | TGTGCCAGCAGTTACGGAGAAGGAGCCCGTCAAGAGACCCAGTACTTC
NA | TRBJ2-5 | TRBV5-1 | NA | CASSRSLRGETQYF | TGCGCCAGCAGTCGTTCTCTAAGAGGAGAGACCCAGTACTTC
NA | TRBJ1-2 | TRBV5-6 | few | CATKYGTFSGYTF | TGTGCCACGAAATACGGGACATTCAGTGGCTACACCTTC
TRBD1 | TRBJ1-4 | TRBV7-8 | NA | CASSLVQGTVNEKLFF | TGTGCCAGCAGCTTAGTTCAGGGGACAGTTAATGAAAAACTGTTTTTT
NA | TRBJ2-7 | TRBV7-2 | few | CASSFDRTYEQYF | TGTGCCAGCAGCTTCGACAGAACCTACGAGCAGTACTTC
TRBD1 | TRBJ2-3 | TRBV7-2 | NA | CASSRDRGTDTQYF | TGTGCCAGCAGCCGGGACAGGGGCACAGATACGCAGTATTTT
NA | TRBJ1-5 | TRBV7-9 | few | CASSLGYRDNQPQHF | TGTGCCAGCAGCTTAGGTTACAGGGACAATCAGCCCCAGCATTTT
TRBD2 | TRBJ2-1 | TRBV5-1 | NA | CASSIPSGRFYNEQFF | TGCGCCAGCAGCATCCCTAGCGGGAGATTCTACAATGAGCAGTTCTTC
NA | TRBJ2-5 | TRBV6-5 | NA | CASTRGQTQYF | TGTGCCAGCACTAGGGGTCAGACCCAGTACTTC
NA | TRBJ1-5 | TRBV25-1 | NA | CASSGHREPPRSQHF | TGTGCCAGCAGTGGCCACAGGGAACCCCCGAGGTCCCAGCATTTT
NA | TRBJ2-7 | TRBV6-1 | few | CASSERGGQTYEQYF | TGTGCCAGCAGTGAAAGGGGAGGACAGACCTACGAGCAGTACTTC
TRBD1 | TRBJ2-2 | TRBV13 | NA | CASSLRDRVVTGELFF | TGTGCCAGCAGCTTACGGGACAGGGTGGTCACCGGGGAGCTGTTTTTT
TRBD1 | TRBJ1-5 | TRBV28 | few | CASRAQGTQPQHF | TGTGCCAGCAGAGCACAGGGGACGCAGCCCCAGCATTTT
NA | TRBJ2-7 | TRBV6-1 | few | CASSDGYLYEQYF | TGTGCCAGCAGTGATGGCTACCTCTACGAGCAGTACTTC
NA | TRBJ2-2 | TRBV11-3 | few | CASSLGSTGELFF | TGTGCCAGCTCCCTAGGAAGCACCGGGGAGCTGTTTTTT
NA | TRBJ2-3 | TRBV2 | few | CASITRRGLRGDTQYF | TGTGCCAGCATCACCCGGAGGGGGCTCCGAGGAGATACGCAGTATTTT